These 29 T cell receptor beta chains were sequenced from one sample in a study of T-cell memory formation after mild COVID-19. TCRdb reprocessed the 5' RACE reads via MiXCR and lists one record per CDR3 protein. Of hundreds of thousands of distinct CDR3 sequences listed, about a sixth are singletons. Sequencing was done on a sample of PBMCs or a T cell subset sorted from them (not recorded which). These receptors were obtained from a man in his late teens or twenties who had mild COVID-19 (a few samples of this study predate the infection). Cell type and time point are not known.

The J gene is TRBJ2-7, the V gene TRBV2; D may be TRBD1 (6 bases). This CDR3 region has 12 residues. V dropped 7 bases and J dropped 2 bases, with 9 bases sitting between them. Germline V gene data show CDR1 as SNHLY and CDR2 as FYNNEI. For the CDR3, the DNA is TGTGCCAGCACCGGGACAACCTACGAGCAGTACGTC. It codes for CASTGTTYEQYV.

This clonotype was counted a few times. The V call is TRBV7-2, the J call TRBJ2-7; perhaps TRBD1 as D (6 bases). CDR3 length: 16 amino acids. V was shortened by 4 bases and J by 2 bases, with 18 bases between the two germline ends. Germline V lookup: CDR1 SGHTA, CDR2 FQGNSA. In DNA, the CDR3 is TGTGCCAGCAGCTCCTATCCGGGACAAAGGCCCTACGAGCAGTACTTC. This encodes CASSSYPGQRPYEQYF.

V is TRBV20-1 and J is TRBJ2-2, with D maybe TRBD1 (6 bases). Between the trimmed V and J ends, which lost 5 bases and 0 bases, there was a span of 10 bases. Looked up from germline, CDR1 is DFQATT and CDR2 is SNEGSKA (reference sequence). This CDR3 contains 14 residues. CDR3 protein: CSAGQLTNTGELFF. The CDR3 DNA sequence: TGCAGTGCTGGACAGCTGACGAACACCGGGGAGCTGTTTTTT.

The V call is TRBV5-1, the J call TRBJ1-2, with 7 bases matching TRBD1. V shed 4 bases and J 6 bases; nucleotides not matched to a gene: 9. The CDR3 consists of 14 residues. CDR1 SGHRS and CDR2 YFSETQ come from the germline V gene. The CDR3 protein is CASSQGGGFDGYTF. CDR3 bases: TGCGCCAGCAGCCAGGGGGGAGGGTTTGATGGCTACACCTTC. The whole variable domain, filled in from reference TRBV5-1 and TRBJ1-2, reads KAGVTQTPRYLIKTRGQQVTLSCSPISGHRSVSWYQQTPGQGLQFLFEYFSETQRNKGNFPGRFSGRQFSNSRSEMNVSTLELGDSALYLCASSQGGGFDGYTFGSGTRLTVV.

This clonotype was found many times. This chain joins TRBV5-1 and TRBJ2-1, with TRBD1 as a possible D gene (5 bases). V lost 3 bases and J lost 4, with 8 bases in between. The CDR3 loop spans 13 amino acids. The germline V gene encodes CDR1 SGHRS and CDR2 YFSETQ. CDR3: CASSSTVYNEQFF. The CDR3 DNA is TGCGCCAGCAGCTCGACAGTTTACAATGAGCAGTTCTTC.

This rearrangement joins TRBV5-1 to TRBJ2-7, with 7 bases identical to TRBD1. The CDR3 contains 13 residues. V was clipped by 4 bases and J by 2 bases; unmatched bases: 3. Per the germline V gene, CDR1 is SGHRS and CDR2 is YFSETQ. CDR3 nucleotide sequence: TGCGCCAGCAGCGAAGGGACAGCCTACGAGCAGTACTTC. This sequence encodes CASSEGTAYEQYF.

This clonotype has a handful of counts. The CDR3 protein is CASSQDRVGDYGYTF. The DNA for the CDR3 is TGCGCCAGCAGCCAAGATAGGGTAGGGGACTATGGCTACACCTTC. The chain couples TRBV4-3 to TRBJ1-2; D is possibly TRBD1 (5 bases). Germline CDR1 and CDR2: LGHNA and YSLEER. CDR3 length: 15 residues. The V end was cut by 0 bases, the J end by 3 bases, with 11 bases between.

The CDR3 loop reads CASSFPPRGLNEQFF. CDR3 bases: TGTGCCAGCAGTTTCCCCCCCAGGGGGTTGAATGAGCAGTTCTTC. The chain combines TRBV12-3 or TRBV12-4 with TRBJ2-1; 7 positions match TRBD1. V dropped 3 bases and J dropped 7; count of bases not matched to a gene: 9. CDR3 length: 15 residues.

This clonotype appeared a few times. The rearrangement links TRBV10-3 to TRBJ2-4; 7 positions agree with TRBD1. Per germline, CDR1 ENHRY and CDR2 SYGVKD. V dropped 0 bases and J dropped 4; count of bases not matched to a gene: 9. The CDR3 sequence is 17 residues long. This CDR3 is CAISESTMQGQKNIQYF. The DNA for the CDR3 is TGTGCCATCAGTGAGTCGACTATGCAGGGACAGAAAAACATTCAGTACTTC.

The genes are TRBV7-2 and TRBJ2-5, with D uncertain. Trimming removed 2 bases from V and 5 bases from J, with 18 bases in between. CDR1 and CDR2 (germline): SGHTA, FQGNSA. CDR3 length: 16 amino acids. CDR3 in DNA: TGTGCCAGCAGCTTATCCTCAGTTGGTGTTAGGGAGACCCAGTACTTC. This encodes CASSLSSVGVRETQYF.

This clonotype was picked up a small number of times. The gene calls are TRBV28 and TRBJ2-1; D is ambiguous. The CDR3 covers 11 residues. Per the germline V gene, CDR1 is MDHEN and CDR2 is SYDVKM. Trimming took off 3 bases at V and 9 bases at J, with 6 bases between the two ends. CDR3 amino acids: CASSFSLEQFF. The CDR3 bases are TGTGCCAGCAGTTTTTCCCTTGAGCAGTTCTTC.

In its sample, this clonotype was seen a few times. The V call is TRBV27, the J call TRBJ1-5, with D perhaps matching TRBD1 (5 bases). Trimming pared 4 bases from V and 4 bases from J, leaving 8 bases between. The CDR3 is 13 amino acids. In germline, CDR1 is MNHEY, CDR2 SMNVEV (reference sequence). The CDR3 coding sequence is TGTGCCAGCAGTTGGGCAGGGAATCAGCCCCAGCATTTT. Its protein product is CASSWAGNQPQHF.

This clonotype was seen only a few times. The V and J genes are TRBV6-4 and TRBJ2-5, with 8 nucleotides matching TRBD2. The CDR3 totals 17 residues. V lost 0 bases to trimming and J lost 3 bases; unmatched junction nucleotides: 9. Germline-derived CDR1 and CDR2 are MRHNA and SNTAGT. This chain's CDR3 is CASSDSSGGGSKETQYF. Written as DNA, the CDR3 is TGTGCCAGCAGTGACTCTAGTGGCGGGGGGTCAAAAGAGACCCAGTACTTC.

This clonotype has ten or more counts. The V and J genes are TRBV12-3 or TRBV12-4 and TRBJ2-3; 7 bases align to TRBD2. The CDR3 totals 16 residues. The ends lost 3 bases at V and 1 base at J; junction bases unmatched: 7. The CDR3 coding sequence is TGTGCCAGCAGTTTTGCGGCGGGGGTTGGCACAGATACGCAGTATTTT. Amino acids: CASSFAAGVGTDTQYF.

This clonotype was counted between two and nine times. The rearrangement joins TRBV12-3 or TRBV12-4 to TRBJ1-1, with D possibly being TRBD1 (5 bases). There are 15 residues in the CDR3. Trimming removed 2 bases at V and 0 bases at J, with 10 bases between. The CDR3: CASSLLGPMNTEAFF. In nucleotides, the CDR3 is TGTGCCAGCAGTTTATTGGGGCCCATGAACACTGAAGCTTTCTTT.

This rearrangement joins TRBV6-5 to TRBJ2-3; maybe TRBD2 (5 bases). The CDR3 is 13 residues long. In germline, CDR1 is MNHEY, CDR2 SVGAGI. V lost 4 bases and J lost 10, with 15 bases in between. The CDR3 region is CASSSAGNRAQYF. The CDR3 DNA reads as TGTGCCAGCAGTTCCGCGGGTAACCGGGCGCAGTATTTT.

This clonotype was counted a few times. V is TRBV6-5 and J is TRBJ2-2, with D unresolved. Deletions cut 6 bases from V and 4 bases from J, with 9 bases between. The V gene's germline CDR1 is MNHEY and CDR2 SVGAGI. The CDR3 runs to 13 residues. The CDR3 DNA follows: TGTGCCAGCAGCCCCGACGGCACCGGGGAGCTGTTTTTT. Its translation is CASSPDGTGELFF.

This clonotype has only a few counts. The CDR3 nucleotides are TGTGCCAGCCTCCGAGGACAGGGGGATTCACCCCTCCACTTT. This gives the protein CASLRGQGDSPLHF. The J gene is TRBJ1-6, the V gene TRBV2; 10 bases line up with TRBD1. The germline V gene encodes CDR1 SNHLY and CDR2 FYNNEI. The CDR3 has 14 residues. V lost 8 bases to trimming and J lost 8 bases; unmatched junction nucleotides: 6.

This clonotype was picked up many times. The rearrangement joins TRBV3-1 to TRBJ1-6; D remains ambiguous. V lost 3 bases and J 14 bases, leaving 14 bases between the germline ends. The CDR3 is 13 amino acids. CDR1 is LGHDT and CDR2 is YNNKEL in the germline V gene (reference sequence). The CDR3 bases are TGTGCCAGCAGCCAGAATGAAGGTTTGACCCTCCACTTT. As protein: CASSQNEGLTLHF.

This clonotype was detected ten times or more. This sequence joins TRBV24-1 and TRBJ2-1; D is unclear. Germline assignment: CDR1 KGHDR and CDR2 SFDVKD. V was trimmed by 4 bases and J by 5 bases, leaving 5 bases between them. CDR3 length: 12 amino acids. The CDR3 DNA reads as TGTGCCACCAGTGAATCAAACAATGAGCAGTTCTTC. This sequence encodes CATSESNNEQFF.

This clonotype was counted a few times. The rearrangement joins TRBV28 to TRBJ2-3; no definite D call. The CDR3 has 14 amino acids. Germline CDR1 is MDHEN and CDR2 is SYDVKM. Trimming took off 8 bases at V and 6 bases at J, with 18 bases between the two ends. CDR3 DNA: TGTGCCAGCCTATCTCCGGGCGGACGGGATACGCAGTATTTT. The encoded protein is CASLSPGGRDTQYF.

This clonotype was seen a few times. CDR3 region: CASSSMTGVANQPQHF. The CDR3 DNA follows: TGTGCCAGCAGCTCCATGACAGGGGTGGCAAATCAGCCCCAGCATTTT. The chain combines TRBV7-2 with TRBJ1-5; 8 bases are shared with TRBD1. V lost 4 bases, J lost 4 bases, and 9 bases stayed unmatched. Per the germline V gene, CDR1 is SGHTA and CDR2 is FQGNSA. The CDR3 length is 16 residues.

This clonotype was seen only once. This chain links TRBV20-1 with TRBJ2-3; 10 bases are shared with TRBD1. V shed 6 bases, J shed 3 bases, and the junction held 9 bases outside the gene matches. This CDR3 has 15 residues. Germline V lookup: CDR1 DFQATT, CDR2 SNEGSKA (reference sequence). Here the CDR3 reads CSARTLGQGTDTQYF. The CDR3 region has the DNA TGCAGTGCGAGAACGCTGGGACAGGGGACAGATACGCAGTATTTT.

This clonotype was counted ten times or more. The chain uses TRBV18 and TRBJ2-5; 11 positions match TRBD1. The CDR3 is 15 residues long. Germline CDR1 reads KGHSH; CDR2 reads LQKENI. The trim removed 3 bases at V and 7 bases at J, leaving 7 bases unmatched. The CDR3 sequence: CASSPDRGPHGTQYF. The CDR3 DNA is TGTGCCAGCTCACCGGACAGGGGGCCGCATGGGACCCAGTACTTC.

The genes are TRBV20-1 and TRBJ1-1, with D hard to call. V gave up 5 bases and J gave up 2 bases, with 9 bases separating them. This CDR3 is built from 12 residues. Germline loops: CDR1 DFQATT, CDR2 SNEGSKA (reference sequence). CDR3 DNA sequence: TGCAGTGCTGGGTTCGGTAACACTGAAGCTTTCTTT. Translation: CSAGFGNTEAFF.

This clonotype was counted at least ten times. The chain employs TRBV5-4 and TRBJ2-3, with D possibly being TRBD1 (6 bases). V was trimmed by 7 bases and J by 4 bases, leaving 13 bases between them. The CDR3 contains 13 residues. Per germline, CDR1 SGHNT and CDR2 YYREEE (reference sequence). CDR3 DNA sequence: TGTGCCAGCGCACGACAGGATCCAGATACGCAGTATTTT. Protein product: CASARQDPDTQYF. Full variable domain (missing parts from reference TRBV5-4 and TRBJ2-3): ETGVTQSPTHLIKTRGQQVTLRCSSQSGHNTVSWYQQALGQGPQFIFQYYREEENGRGNFPPRFSGLQFPNYSSELNVNALELDDSALYLCASARQDPDTQYFGPGTRLTVL.

This chain connects TRBV5-1 to TRBJ2-3; TRBD2 aligns across 10 bases. The CDR3 covers 21 residues. Germline V CDR1 and CDR2: SGHRS, YFSETQ. The trim removed 0 bases at V and 1 base at J, leaving 17 bases unmatched. CDR3 DNA: TGCGCCAGCAGCTTGGCCGTTACTAGCGGGGAGCAGGGTTATCGCACAGATACGCAGTATTTT. The encoded protein is CASSLAVTSGEQGYRTDTQYF.

This clonotype was counted only a few times. CDR3 sequence reads: CASTRQGFANTEAFF. The CDR3 region has the DNA TGTGCCAGCACCCGGCAGGGGTTCGCCAACACTGAAGCTTTCTTT. V gene TRBV12-3 or TRBV12-4 combines with J gene TRBJ1-1; the D gene is possibly TRBD1 (6 bases). Trimming pared 7 bases from V and 2 bases from J, leaving 17 bases between. The CDR3 extends over 15 amino acids.

A word on this clonotype: Lacking the conserved final phenylalanine or tryptophan, this CDR3 likely reflects a read error. The rearrangement links TRBV20-1 to TRBJ2-7; D call uncertain. The CDR3 sequence is 14 residues long. Trimming stripped 1 base from V and 2 bases from J, with 12 bases between. CDR1 DFQATT and CDR2 SNEGSKA come from the germline V gene (reference sequence). The CDR3 coding sequence is TGCAGTGCTAGAGTCCTCCCTGGGCCCTACGAGCAGTACTTA. It codes for CSARVLPGPYEQYL.